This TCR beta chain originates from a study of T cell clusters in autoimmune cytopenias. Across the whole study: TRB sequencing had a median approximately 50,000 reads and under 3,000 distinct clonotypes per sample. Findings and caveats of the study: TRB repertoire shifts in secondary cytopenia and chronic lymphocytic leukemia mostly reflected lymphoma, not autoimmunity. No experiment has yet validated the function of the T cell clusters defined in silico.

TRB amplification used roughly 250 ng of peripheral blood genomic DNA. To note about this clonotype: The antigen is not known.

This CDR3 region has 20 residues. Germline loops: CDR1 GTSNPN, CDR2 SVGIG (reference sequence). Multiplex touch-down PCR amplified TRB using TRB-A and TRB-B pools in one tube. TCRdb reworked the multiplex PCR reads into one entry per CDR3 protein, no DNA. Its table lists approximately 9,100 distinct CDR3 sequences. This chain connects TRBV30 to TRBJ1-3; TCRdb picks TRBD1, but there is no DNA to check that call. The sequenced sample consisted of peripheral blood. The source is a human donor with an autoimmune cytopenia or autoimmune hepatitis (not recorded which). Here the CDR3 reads CAWIPSLGSWPPGTGNTIYF.